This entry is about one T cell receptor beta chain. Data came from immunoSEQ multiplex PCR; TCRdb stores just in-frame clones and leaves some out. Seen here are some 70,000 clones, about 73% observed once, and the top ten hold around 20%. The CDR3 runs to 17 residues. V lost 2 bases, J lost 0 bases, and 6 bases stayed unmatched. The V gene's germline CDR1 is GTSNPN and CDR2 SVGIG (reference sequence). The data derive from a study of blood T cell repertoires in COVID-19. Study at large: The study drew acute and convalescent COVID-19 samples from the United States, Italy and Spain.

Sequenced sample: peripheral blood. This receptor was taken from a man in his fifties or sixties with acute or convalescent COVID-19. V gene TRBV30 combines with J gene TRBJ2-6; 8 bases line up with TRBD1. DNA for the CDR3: TGTGCCTGGAGTAGGGACAGGAGTAACTCTGGGGCCAACGTCCTGACTTTC. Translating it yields CAWSRDRSNSGANVLTF. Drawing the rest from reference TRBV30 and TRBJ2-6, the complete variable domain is SQTIHQWPATLVQPVGSPLSLECTVEGTSNPNLYWYRQAAGRGLQLLFYSVGIGQISSEVPQNLSASRPQDRQFILSSKKLLLSDSGFYLCAWSRDRSNSGANVLTFGAGSRLTVL.